Listed below are T cell receptor beta chains from one sample, sequenced in a study of blood T cell repertoires in COVID-19. Profiling relied on immunoSEQ multiplex PCR, and the TCRdb table lists in-frame clones only, not all of them. The sample holds about 46,000 clones, 86% seen once. The specimen sequenced was PBMCs or T cells enriched from blood (not recorded which). These receptors came from a woman between 45 and 60 years old who had recovered from COVID-19. Each CDR3 is given with its conserved first and last residue. The D gene is left open where the match is weak. Some rows mark clone size as missing; the rest say once, few, many or name a class of expanded clone.

d_call,j_call,v_call,clone_size,cdr3_aa,cdr3_nt
TRBD2,TRBJ2-1,TRBV24-1,.,CATSVGTSGKDEQFF,TGTGCCACCAGTGTAGGGACTAGCGGGAAGGATGAGCAGTTCTTC
TRBD1,TRBJ2-5,TRBV7-2,.,CASTPGQGARKTQYF,TGTGCCAGCACCCCGGGACAGGGGGCGAGGAAGACCCAGTACTTC
TRBD2,TRBJ2-7,TRBV4-1,.,CASSQDRTSGGLSSYEQYF,TGCGCCAGCAGCCAAGACAGGACTAGCGGGGGGTTAAGCTCCTACGAGCAGTACTTC
.,TRBJ1-6,TRBV11-2,.,CASSGTGSYNSPLHF,TGTGCCAGCAGCGGTACAGGGAGCTATAATTCACCCCTCCACTTT
TRBD1,TRBJ1-1,TRBV3-1/TRBV3-2,.,CASSQALRQGLVTEAFF,TGTGCCAGCAGCCAAGCCCTGAGACAGGGTTTGGTGACTGAAGCTTTCTTT
TRBD1,TRBJ2-1,TRBV6-5,.,CASRTSGTEYNEQFF,TGTGCCAGCAGAACCTCCGGGACAGAATACAATGAGCAGTTCTTC
TRBD1,TRBJ2-3,TRBV9,.,CASSSRDRASDTQYF,TGTGCCAGCAGCAGCCGGGACAGGGCTTCAGATACGCAGTATTTT
.,TRBJ1-4,TRBV27,.,CASSLGGGRLFF,TGTGCCAGCAGTCTAGGTGGCGGAAGACTGTTTTTT
.,TRBJ1-2,TRBV6-1,few,CASSEQGDYGYTF,TGTGCCAGCAGTGAACAGGGTGACTATGGCTACACCTTC
.,TRBJ2-5,TRBV30,.,CAWSPTNRDGETQYF,TGTGCCTGGAGTCCAACTAACAGGGATGGGGAGACCCAGTACTTC